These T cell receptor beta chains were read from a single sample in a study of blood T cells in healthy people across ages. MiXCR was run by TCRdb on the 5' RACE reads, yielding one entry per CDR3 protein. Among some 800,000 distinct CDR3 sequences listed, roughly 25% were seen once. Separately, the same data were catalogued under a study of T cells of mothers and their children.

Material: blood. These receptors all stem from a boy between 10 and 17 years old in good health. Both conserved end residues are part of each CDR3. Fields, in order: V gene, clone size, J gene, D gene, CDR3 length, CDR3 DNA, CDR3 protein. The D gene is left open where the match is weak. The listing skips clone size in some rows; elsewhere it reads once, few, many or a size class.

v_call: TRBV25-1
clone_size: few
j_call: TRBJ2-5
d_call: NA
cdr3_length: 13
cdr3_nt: TGTGCCAGCAGACGGAAGGACTTTCGGACCCAGTACTTC
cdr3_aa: CASRRKDFRTQYF

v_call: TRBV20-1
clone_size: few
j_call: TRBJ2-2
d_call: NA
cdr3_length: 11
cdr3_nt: TGCAGTGCGGTATTAAACGGGGAGCTGTTTTTT
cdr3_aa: CSAVLNGELFF

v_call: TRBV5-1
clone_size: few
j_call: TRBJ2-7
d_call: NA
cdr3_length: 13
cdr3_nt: TGCGCCAGCAGCTCAGGGCTAATGGGCGAGCAGTACTTC
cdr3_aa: CASSSGLMGEQYF

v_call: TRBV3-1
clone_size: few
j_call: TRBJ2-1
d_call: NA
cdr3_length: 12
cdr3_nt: TGTGCCAGCAGCGGAGGGGTGGGTGTGCAGTTCTTC
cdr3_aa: CASSGGVGVQFF

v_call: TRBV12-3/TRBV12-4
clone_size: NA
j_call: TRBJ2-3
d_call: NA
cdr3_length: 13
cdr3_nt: TGTGCCAGCAGACTTAGAAGCACAGATACGCAGTATTTT
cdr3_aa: CASRLRSTDTQYF

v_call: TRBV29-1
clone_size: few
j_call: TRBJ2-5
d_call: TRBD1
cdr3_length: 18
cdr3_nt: TGCAGCGTTGCACCCCGAACGACAGGGCCACCCTTTCAAGAGACCCAGTACTTC
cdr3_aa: CSVAPRTTGPPFQETQYF

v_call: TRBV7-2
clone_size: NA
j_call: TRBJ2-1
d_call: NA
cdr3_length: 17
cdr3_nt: TGTGCCAGCAGCTTACACTATCTTAGCCAGGGAGGAAATGAGCAGTTCTTC
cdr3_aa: CASSLHYLSQGGNEQFF

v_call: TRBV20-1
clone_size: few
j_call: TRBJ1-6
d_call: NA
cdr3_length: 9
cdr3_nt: TGCAGTGCTGAGACCCTTCTCCACTTT
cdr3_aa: CSAETLLHF

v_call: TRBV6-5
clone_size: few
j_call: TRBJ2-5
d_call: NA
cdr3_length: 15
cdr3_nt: TGTGCCAGCAGTTACTTGGCGGGGACCCAAGAGACCCAGTACTTC
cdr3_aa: CASSYLAGTQETQYF

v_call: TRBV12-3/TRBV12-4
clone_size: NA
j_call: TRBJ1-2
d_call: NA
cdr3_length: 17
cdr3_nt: TGTGCCAGCAGTATGAGCAAGACCCGGGGCTTTTTCTATGGCTACACCTTC
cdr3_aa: CASSMSKTRGFFYGYTF

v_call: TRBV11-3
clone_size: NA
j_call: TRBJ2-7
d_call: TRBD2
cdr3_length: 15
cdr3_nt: TGTGCCAGCAGCCCCGCACTAGCGGGATTGAAAGAGCAGTACTTC
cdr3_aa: CASSPALAGLKEQYF

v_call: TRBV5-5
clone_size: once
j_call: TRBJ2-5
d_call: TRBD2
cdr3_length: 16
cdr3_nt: TGTGCCAGCAGCGTGGGACTAGCGGGAGGGGGTGAGACCCAGTACTTC
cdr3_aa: CASSVGLAGGGETQYF

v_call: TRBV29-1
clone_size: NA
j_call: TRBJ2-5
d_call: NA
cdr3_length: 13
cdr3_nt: TGCAGCGTTGTCGGCGTTGTCGAAGAGACCCAGCACTTC
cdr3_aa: CSVVGVVEETQHF

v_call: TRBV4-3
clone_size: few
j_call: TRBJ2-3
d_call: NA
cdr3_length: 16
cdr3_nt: TGCGCCAGCAGCCACGAGTTGGGGCTCGGCGCAGATACGCAGTATTTT
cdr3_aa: CASSHELGLGADTQYF

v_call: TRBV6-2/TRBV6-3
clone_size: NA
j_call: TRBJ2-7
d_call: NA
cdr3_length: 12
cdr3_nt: TGTGCCAGCAGTTACCTACGTTCCGAGCAGTACTTC
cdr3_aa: CASSYLRSEQYF

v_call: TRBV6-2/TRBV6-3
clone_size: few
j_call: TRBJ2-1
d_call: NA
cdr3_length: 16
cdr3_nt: TGTGCCAGCAGTCACCGGGACCCAATAGTTGCCGGTGAGCAGTTCTTC
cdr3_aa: CASSHRDPIVAGEQFF

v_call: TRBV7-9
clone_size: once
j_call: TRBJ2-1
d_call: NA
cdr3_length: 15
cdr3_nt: TGTGCCAGCAGCCTACCAGGGGGGCCTGACAATGAGCAGTTCTTC
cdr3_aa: CASSLPGGPDNEQFF

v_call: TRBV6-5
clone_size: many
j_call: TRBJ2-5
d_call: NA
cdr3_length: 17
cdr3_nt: TGTGCCAGCAGTTACTCTAATGCCGCCAGCCCTGGCGAGACCCAGTACTTC
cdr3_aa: CASSYSNAASPGETQYF

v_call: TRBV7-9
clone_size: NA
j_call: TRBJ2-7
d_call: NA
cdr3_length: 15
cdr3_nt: TGTGCCAGCAGCCTTCCCGGGACCTTCTCCTACGAGCAGTACTTC
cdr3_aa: CASSLPGTFSYEQYF

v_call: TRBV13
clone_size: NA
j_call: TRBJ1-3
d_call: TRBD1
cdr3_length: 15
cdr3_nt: TGTGCCAGCAGCTTAAACAGGGGTACTGGAAACACCATATATTTT
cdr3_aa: CASSLNRGTGNTIYF

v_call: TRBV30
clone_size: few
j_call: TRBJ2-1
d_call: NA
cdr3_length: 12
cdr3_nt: TGTGCCTGGAGTCAGACAGCAAATGAGCAGTTCTTC
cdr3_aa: CAWSQTANEQFF

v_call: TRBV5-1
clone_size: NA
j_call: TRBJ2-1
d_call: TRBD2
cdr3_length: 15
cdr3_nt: TGCGCCAGCAGCTTACTAGCGGAAGACTACAATGAGCAGTTCTTC
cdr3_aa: CASSLLAEDYNEQFF

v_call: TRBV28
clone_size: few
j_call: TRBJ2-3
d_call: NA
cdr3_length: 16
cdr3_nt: TGTGCCAGCAGTTTGGCGGGACAGCCGAGCACAGATACGCAGTATTTT
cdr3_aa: CASSLAGQPSTDTQYF

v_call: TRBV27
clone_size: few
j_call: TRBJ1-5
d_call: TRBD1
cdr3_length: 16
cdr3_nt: TGTGCCAGCAGGGCTACAACAGGGGGCGCAAATCAGCCCCAGCATTTT
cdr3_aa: CASRATTGGANQPQHF

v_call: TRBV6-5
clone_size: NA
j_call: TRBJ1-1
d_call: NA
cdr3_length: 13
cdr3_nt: TGTGCCAGCTTCCCGAGGGGGAACACTGAAGCTTTCTTT
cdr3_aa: CASFPRGNTEAFF

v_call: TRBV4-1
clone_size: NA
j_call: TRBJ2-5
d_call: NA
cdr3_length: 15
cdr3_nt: TGCGCCAGCAGCCAGAGTCTTTCGCCCCAAGAGACCCAGTACTTC
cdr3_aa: CASSQSLSPQETQYF

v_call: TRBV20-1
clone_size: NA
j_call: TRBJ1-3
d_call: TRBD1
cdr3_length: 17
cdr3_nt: TGCAGTGCTAGAGATTCGACAGGGACCTACTCTGGAAACACCATATATTTT
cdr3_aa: CSARDSTGTYSGNTIYF

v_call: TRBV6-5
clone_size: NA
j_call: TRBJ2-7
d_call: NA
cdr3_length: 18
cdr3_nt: TGTGCCAGCAGTTACTCCAATCCGGGGCCTCCTGAGGGGTACGAGCAGTACTTC
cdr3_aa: CASSYSNPGPPEGYEQYF

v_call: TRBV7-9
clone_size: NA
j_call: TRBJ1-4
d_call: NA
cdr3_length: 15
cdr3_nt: TGTGCCCGCAGCTTAGGGGCGCGGTCCGTGGAGAAACTGTTTTTT
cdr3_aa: CARSLGARSVEKLFF

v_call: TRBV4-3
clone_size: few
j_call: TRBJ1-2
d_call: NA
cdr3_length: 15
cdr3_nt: TGCGCCAGCAGCCAAGGGAGGTCCGGAAACTATGGCTACACCTTC
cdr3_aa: CASSQGRSGNYGYTF

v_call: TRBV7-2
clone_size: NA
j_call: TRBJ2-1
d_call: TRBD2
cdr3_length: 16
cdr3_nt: TGTGCCAGCAGCTTACGGGCGGGAGCTTCCTACAATGAGCAGTTCTTC
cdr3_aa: CASSLRAGASYNEQFF

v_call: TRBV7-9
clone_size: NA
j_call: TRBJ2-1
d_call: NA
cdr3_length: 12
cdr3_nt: TGTGCCAGCAGCTCAGTACACAATGAGCAGTTCTTC
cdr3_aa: CASSSVHNEQFF

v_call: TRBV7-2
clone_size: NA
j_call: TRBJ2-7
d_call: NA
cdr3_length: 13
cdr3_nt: TGTGCCAGCAGCTTAGCGCCTTCAGAGGAGCAGTGCTTC
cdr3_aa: CASSLAPSEEQCF

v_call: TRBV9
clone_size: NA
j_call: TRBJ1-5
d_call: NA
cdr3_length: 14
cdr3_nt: TGTGCCAGCAGCGTAGGCGCGGAAAATCAGCCCCAGCATTTT
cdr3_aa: CASSVGAENQPQHF

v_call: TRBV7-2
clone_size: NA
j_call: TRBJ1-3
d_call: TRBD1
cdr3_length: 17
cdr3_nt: TGTGCCAGCAGCACTAGAGGACAGGGGGCGGAAGGAAACACCATATATTTT
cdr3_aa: CASSTRGQGAEGNTIYF

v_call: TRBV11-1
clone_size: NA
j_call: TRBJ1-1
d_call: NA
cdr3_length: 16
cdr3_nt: TGTGCCAGCAGCTTATTTGGTCCAGAAATGAACACTGAAGCTTTCTTT
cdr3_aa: CASSLFGPEMNTEAFF

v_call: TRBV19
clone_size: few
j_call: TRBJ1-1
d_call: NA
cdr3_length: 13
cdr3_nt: TGTGCCAGTAGCAATGGACAGAACACTGAAGCTTTCTTT
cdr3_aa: CASSNGQNTEAFF

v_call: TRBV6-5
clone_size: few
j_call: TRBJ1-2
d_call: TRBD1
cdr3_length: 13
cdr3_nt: TGTGCCAGCAGGGCCACAGGGGCTGGTGGCTACACCTTC
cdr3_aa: CASRATGAGGYTF

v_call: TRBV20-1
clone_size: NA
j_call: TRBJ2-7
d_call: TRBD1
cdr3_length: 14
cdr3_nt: TGCAGTGCTCAGAATGACAGGGTGGCCTACGAGCAGTACTTC
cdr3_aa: CSAQNDRVAYEQYF

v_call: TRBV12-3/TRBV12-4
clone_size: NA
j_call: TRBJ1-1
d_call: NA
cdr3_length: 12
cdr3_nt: TGTGCCAGCGGAACAGGGAACACTGAAGCTTTCTTT
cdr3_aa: CASGTGNTEAFF

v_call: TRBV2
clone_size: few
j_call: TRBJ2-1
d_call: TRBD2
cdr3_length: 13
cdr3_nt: TGTGCCAGCAGGGGACTAGCGGGGGGGGAGCAGTTCTTC
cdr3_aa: CASRGLAGGEQFF

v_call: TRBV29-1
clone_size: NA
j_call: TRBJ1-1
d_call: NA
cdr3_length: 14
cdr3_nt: TGCAGCGTTGAAAGTCGCCAGAGTAACACTGAAGCTTTCTTT
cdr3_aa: CSVESRQSNTEAFF

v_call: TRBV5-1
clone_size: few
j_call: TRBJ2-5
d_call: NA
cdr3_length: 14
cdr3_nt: TGCGCCAGCAGCTACCAGGGTTTTGGGGAGACCCAGTACTTC
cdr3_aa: CASSYQGFGETQYF

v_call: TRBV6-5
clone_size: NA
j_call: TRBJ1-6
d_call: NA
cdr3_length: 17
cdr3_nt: TGTGCCAGCAGTTGGTCCCCCCCGGGCTCGAAGAATTCACCCCTCCACTTT
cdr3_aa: CASSWSPPGSKNSPLHF

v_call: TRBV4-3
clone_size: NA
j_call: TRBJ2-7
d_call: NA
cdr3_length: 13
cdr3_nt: TGCGCCAGCAGCCAAGATGTCAGGGTCGAGCAGTACTTC
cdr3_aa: CASSQDVRVEQYF

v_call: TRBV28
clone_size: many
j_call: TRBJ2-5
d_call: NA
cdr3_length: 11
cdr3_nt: TGTGCCAGCAGTCCCGAAGAGACCCAGTACTTC
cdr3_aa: CASSPEETQYF

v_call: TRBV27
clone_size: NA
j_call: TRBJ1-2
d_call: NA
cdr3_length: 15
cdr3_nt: TGTGCCAGCAGTTTATCAGGAGGGGATGACTATGGCTACACCTTC
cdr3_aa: CASSLSGGDDYGYTF